The 10 T cell receptor beta chains listed next were all sequenced from one sample in a study of identical twins. TCRdb itself ran the 5' RACE reads through MiXCR, one entry per CDR3 protein. The data show hundreds of thousands of distinct CDR3 sequences, roughly 7.5% seen once. This same sample was also taken into another study, of yellow fever vaccine responses in identical twins.

The sequenced sample consisted of memory (CD45RO+) T cells sorted from blood. The receptors here all came from a young woman in good health.

This clonotype was seen only a few times. The chain recombines TRBV5-1 with TRBJ2-5, with D perhaps given as TRBD1 or TRBD2 (5 bases each). Trimming left V 6 bases short and J 1 base short, with 10 bases between. The CDR3 is 13 residues long. CDR1 SGHRS and CDR2 YFSETQ come from the germline V gene. CDR3: CASTEGSQETQYF. The CDR3 DNA follows: TGCGCCAGCACTGAGGGGAGCCAAGAGACCCAGTACTTC. Combining the CDR3 with reference TRBV5-1 and TRBJ2-5 gives the whole variable domain KAGVTQTPRYLIKTRGQQVTLSCSPISGHRSVSWYQQTPGQGLQFLFEYFSETQRNKGNFPGRFSGRQFSNSRSEMNVSTLELGDSALYLCASTEGSQETQYFGPGTRLLVL.

This chain links TRBV20-1 with TRBJ1-6; D is unresolved. Germline loops: CDR1 DFQATT, CDR2 SNEGSKA (reference sequence). V shed 0 bases and J shed 11 bases, with 14 bases lying between them. CDR3 size: 14 residues. CDR3 DNA sequence: TGCAGTGCTAGAGAAGTGGCGGTAAGGACACCCCTCCACTTT. As protein: CSAREVAVRTPLHF.

This clonotype was found a few times. The J gene is TRBJ2-5, the V gene TRBV7-7; maybe TRBD2 (5 bases). Germline CDR1 is SSHAT and CDR2 is FNYEAQ (reference sequence). This CDR3 region has 13 residues. The CDR3 sequence: CASAYGRQETQYF. CDR3 in DNA: TGTGCTAGCGCCTATGGGCGACAAGAGACCCAGTACTTC.

The chain uses TRBV4-2 and TRBJ2-7; perhaps TRBD2 as D (6 bases). Deletions cut 0 bases from V and 3 bases from J, with 18 bases between. The CDR3 spans 17 residues. Per germline, CDR1 LGHNA and CDR2 YNFKEQ. CDR3 region: CASSQDIGLANYYEQYF. The DNA of the CDR3 is TGTGCCAGCAGCCAAGATATCGGGCTAGCGAACTACTACGAGCAGTACTTC.

The chain couples TRBV28 to TRBJ1-2, with D uncertain. The CDR3 runs 13 residues. CDR1 and CDR2 (germline): MDHEN, SYDVKM. Trimming took 7 bases from V and 1 from J, leaving 10 bases between them. This CDR3 is CASNRLNNYGYTF. In DNA, the CDR3 is TGTGCCAGCAATCGACTGAATAACTATGGCTACACCTTC.

This clonotype was seen a handful of times. The J gene is TRBJ2-1, the V gene TRBV9, with 9 nucleotides matching TRBD2. The J segment lost 4 bases and the V segment lost 4 bases, leaving 6 bases of the junction unmatched. The CDR3 is made up of 15 amino acids. The germline V gene has CDR1 SGDLS and CDR2 YYNGEE. The DNA of the CDR3 is TGTGCCAGCAGCACAAGCGGGAGGAGATACAATGAGCAGTTCTTC. This encodes CASSTSGRRYNEQFF.

A single count supports this clonotype. The CDR3 coding sequence is TGTGCCAGCAGTTTAAGCTACGGAGCCAAAAACATTCAGTACTTC. This codes for CASSLSYGAKNIQYF. The chain uses TRBV12-3 or TRBV12-4 and TRBJ2-4; D remains unclear. Trimming removed 2 bases at V and 0 bases at J, with 8 bases between. This CDR3 region has 15 residues.

This clonotype was counted a few times. The chain joins TRBV11-2 to TRBJ2-1; a weak D match, TRBD2 (6 bases). CDR1 is SGHAT and CDR2 is FQNNGV in the germline V gene. The CDR3 contains 14 residues. Trimming took off 1 base at V and 7 bases at J, with 11 bases between the two ends. CDR3 sequence: CASSLVAALNEQFF. The CDR3, as DNA: TGTGCCAGCAGCTTAGTAGCGGCCCTAAATGAGCAGTTCTTC.

This clonotype was recorded many times. The chain joins TRBV5-1 to TRBJ2-2, with 9 bases that match TRBD2. The CDR3 is made up of 19 amino acids. After removal of 1 base from V and 3 bases from J, the junction contained 13 bases not matched to a gene. Germline assignment: CDR1 SGHRS and CDR2 YFSETQ. The CDR3 nucleotides are TGCGCCAGCAGCTTGAGTCCTAGCGGGGTCCCAGAGTACACCGGGGAGCTGTTTTTT. It encodes CASSLSPSGVPEYTGELFF.

This chain joins TRBV6-5 and TRBJ2-7; D could derive from TRBD1 or TRBD2 (6 bases each). Trimming stripped 2 bases from V and 3 bases from J, with 11 bases between. Germline CDR1 MNHEY, CDR2 SVGAGI. This CDR3 comprises 14 residues. CDR3 amino acids: CASSYGGTFYEQYF. CDR3 sequence (DNA): TGTGCCAGCAGTTACGGAGGGACATTCTACGAGCAGTACTTC.